This TCR beta chain derives from a study of blood T cell repertoires in COVID-19. Germline V gives CDR1 LNHNV, CDR2 YYDKDF (reference sequence). This CDR3 has 15 amino acids. Trimming removed 1 base from V and 4 bases from J; junction bases left unmatched: 3. Clones were sequenced by immunoSEQ multiplex PCR, and TCRdb holds only the in-frame ones, with some missing. Of about 280,000 clones in the sample, roughly 89% were seen once. Input material: PBMCs or T cells enriched from blood (not recorded which). The chain links TRBV15 to TRBJ2-3; 9 nucleotides line up with TRBD1. The TCR comes from a woman aged 40 to 55 who had recovered from COVID-19. This CDR3 is CATSRAGQGADTQYF. As DNA, the CDR3 is TGTGCCACCAGCAGAGCGGGACAGGGAGCAGATACGCAGTATTTT.